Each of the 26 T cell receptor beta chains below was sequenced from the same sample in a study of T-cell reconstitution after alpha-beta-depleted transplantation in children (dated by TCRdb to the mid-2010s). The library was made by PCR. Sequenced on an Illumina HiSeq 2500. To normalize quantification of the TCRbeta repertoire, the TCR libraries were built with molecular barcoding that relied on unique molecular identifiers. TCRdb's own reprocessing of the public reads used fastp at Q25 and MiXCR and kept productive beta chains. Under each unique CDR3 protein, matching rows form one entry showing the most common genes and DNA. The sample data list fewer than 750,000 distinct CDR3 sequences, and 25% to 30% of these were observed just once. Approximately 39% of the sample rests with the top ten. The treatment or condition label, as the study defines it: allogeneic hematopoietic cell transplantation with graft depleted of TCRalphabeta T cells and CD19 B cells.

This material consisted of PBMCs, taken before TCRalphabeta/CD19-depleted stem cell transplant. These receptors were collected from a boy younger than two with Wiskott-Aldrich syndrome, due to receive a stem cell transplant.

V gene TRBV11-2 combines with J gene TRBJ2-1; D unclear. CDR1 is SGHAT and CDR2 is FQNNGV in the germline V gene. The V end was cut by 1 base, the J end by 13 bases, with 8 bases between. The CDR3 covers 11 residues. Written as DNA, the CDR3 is TGTGCCAGCAGCTTAGGGTCTAATCAGTTCTTC. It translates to CASSLGSNQFF.

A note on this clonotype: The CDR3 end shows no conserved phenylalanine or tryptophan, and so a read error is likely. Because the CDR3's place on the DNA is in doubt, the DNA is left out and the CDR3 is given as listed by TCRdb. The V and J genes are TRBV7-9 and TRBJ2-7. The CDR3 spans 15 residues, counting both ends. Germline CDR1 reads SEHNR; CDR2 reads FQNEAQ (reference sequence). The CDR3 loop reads CASLTYAVGSYEHYS.

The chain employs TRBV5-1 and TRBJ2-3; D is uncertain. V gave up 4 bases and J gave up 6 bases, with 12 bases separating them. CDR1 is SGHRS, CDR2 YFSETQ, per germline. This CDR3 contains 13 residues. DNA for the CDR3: TGCGCCAGCAGCCTTATCGGAATGGATACGCAGTATTTT. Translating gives CASSLIGMDTQYF. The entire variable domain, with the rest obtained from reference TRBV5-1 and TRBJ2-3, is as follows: KAGVTQTPRYLIKTRGQQVTLSCSPISGHRSVSWYQQTPGQGLQFLFEYFSETQRNKGNFPGRFSGRQFSNSRSEMNVSTLELGDSALYLCASSLIGMDTQYFGPGTRLTVL.

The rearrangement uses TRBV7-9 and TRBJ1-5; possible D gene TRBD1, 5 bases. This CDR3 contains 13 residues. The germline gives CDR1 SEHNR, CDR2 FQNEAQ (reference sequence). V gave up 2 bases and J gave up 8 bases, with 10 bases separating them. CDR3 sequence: CASSLRGDEPQHF. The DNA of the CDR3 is TGTGCCAGCAGCTTAAGAGGGGACGAGCCCCAGCATTTT.

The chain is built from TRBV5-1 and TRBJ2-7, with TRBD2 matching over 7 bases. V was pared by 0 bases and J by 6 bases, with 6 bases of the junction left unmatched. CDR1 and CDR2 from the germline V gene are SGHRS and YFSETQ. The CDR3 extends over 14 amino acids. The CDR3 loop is CASSLVAGVIEQYF. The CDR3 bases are TGCGCCAGCAGCTTGGTGGCGGGAGTGATCGAGCAGTACTTC.

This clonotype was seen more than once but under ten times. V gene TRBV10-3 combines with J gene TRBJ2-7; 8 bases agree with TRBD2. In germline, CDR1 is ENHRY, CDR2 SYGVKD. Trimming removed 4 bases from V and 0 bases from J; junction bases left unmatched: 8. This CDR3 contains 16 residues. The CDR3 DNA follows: TGTGCCATCAGTGCCTATACTAGCGGCAGCTCCTACGAGCAGTACTTC. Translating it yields CAISAYTSGSSYEQYF.

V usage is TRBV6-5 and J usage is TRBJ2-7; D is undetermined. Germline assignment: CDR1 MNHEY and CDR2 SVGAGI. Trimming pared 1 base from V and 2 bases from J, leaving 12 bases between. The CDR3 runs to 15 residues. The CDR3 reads CASSYYWRLTYEQYF. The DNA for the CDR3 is TGTGCCAGCAGTTACTATTGGCGGTTGACCTACGAGCAGTACTTC.

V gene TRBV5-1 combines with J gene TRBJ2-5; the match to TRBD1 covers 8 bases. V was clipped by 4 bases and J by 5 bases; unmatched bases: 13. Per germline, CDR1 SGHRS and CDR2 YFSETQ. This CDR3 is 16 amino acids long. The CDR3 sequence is CASSSVTGAWGETQYF. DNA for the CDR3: TGCGCCAGCAGCAGCGTGACAGGGGCCTGGGGGGAGACCCAGTACTTC. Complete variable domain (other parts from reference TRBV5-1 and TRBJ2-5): KAGVTQTPRYLIKTRGQQVTLSCSPISGHRSVSWYQQTPGQGLQFLFEYFSETQRNKGNFPGRFSGRQFSNSRSEMNVSTLELGDSALYLCASSSVTGAWGETQYFGPGTRLLVL.

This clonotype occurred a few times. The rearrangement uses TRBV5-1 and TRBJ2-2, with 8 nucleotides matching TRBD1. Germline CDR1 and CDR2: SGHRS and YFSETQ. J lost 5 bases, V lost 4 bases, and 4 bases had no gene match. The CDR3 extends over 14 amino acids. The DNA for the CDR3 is TGCGCCAGCAGCGAAGGACAGGGTACCGGGGAGCTGTTTTTT. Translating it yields CASSEGQGTGELFF.

CDR3 sequence: CAVQTGGGINEQFF. The CDR3 nucleotides are TGTGCCGTCCAGACAGGGGGCGGAATCAATGAGCAGTTCTTC. The chain combines TRBV27 with TRBJ2-1; 10 bases map to TRBD1. V lost 11 bases to trimming and J lost 6 bases; unmatched junction nucleotides: 10. Germline loops: CDR1 MNHEY, CDR2 SMNVEV (reference sequence). The CDR3 contains 14 residues.

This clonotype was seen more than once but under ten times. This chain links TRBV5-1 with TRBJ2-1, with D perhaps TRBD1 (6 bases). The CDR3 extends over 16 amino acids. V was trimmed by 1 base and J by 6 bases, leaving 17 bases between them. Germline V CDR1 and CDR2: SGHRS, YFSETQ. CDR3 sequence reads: CASSLIPQGPGNEQFF. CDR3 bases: TGCGCCAGCAGCTTGATTCCCCAGGGGCCGGGCAATGAGCAGTTCTTC.

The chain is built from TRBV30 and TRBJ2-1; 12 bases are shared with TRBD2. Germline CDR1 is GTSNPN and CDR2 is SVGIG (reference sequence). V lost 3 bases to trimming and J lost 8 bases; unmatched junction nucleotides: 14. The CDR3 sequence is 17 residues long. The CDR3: CAWRKAETSGGSDEQFF. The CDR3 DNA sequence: TGTGCCTGGAGAAAAGCTGAGACTAGCGGGGGAAGCGATGAGCAGTTCTTC.

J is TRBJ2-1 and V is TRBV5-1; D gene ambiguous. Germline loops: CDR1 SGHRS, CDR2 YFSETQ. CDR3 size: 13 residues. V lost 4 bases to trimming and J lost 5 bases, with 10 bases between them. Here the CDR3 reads CASSPDLNNEQFF. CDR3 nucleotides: TGCGCCAGCAGCCCCGACCTGAACAATGAGCAGTTCTTC.

The CDR3 region has the DNA TGTGCCAGCAGCCCCTCCGGGACAGGGGACGAAAAACTGTTTTTT. Its translation: CASSPSGTGDEKLFF. The rearrangement links TRBV5-4 to TRBJ1-4; 10 bases fit TRBD1. Germline V gives CDR1 SGHNT, CDR2 YYREEE (reference sequence). This CDR3 spans 15 amino acids. Unmatched junction bases numbered 8, after V lost 4 bases and J lost 8 bases.

CDR3 region: CSASRGGEPQHF. As DNA, the CDR3 is TGCAGTGCTAGCAGGGGAGGGGAGCCCCAGCATTTT. The V and J genes are TRBV20-1 and TRBJ1-5; D may be TRBD1 (6 bases). Trimming removed 3 bases from V and 8 bases from J, with 11 bases in between. CDR3 length: 12 residues. Per the germline V gene, CDR1 is DFQATT and CDR2 is SNEGSKA (reference sequence).

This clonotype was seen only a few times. CDR3: CASSYSAGYTDTQYF. CDR3 sequence (DNA): TGTGCCAGCAGTTACTCGGCAGGTTACACAGATACGCAGTATTTT. V gene TRBV6-2 or TRBV6-3 combines with J gene TRBJ2-3; no clear D. Germline V CDR1 and CDR2: MNHEY, SVGEGT. Trimming cost V 0 bases and J 2 bases, with 9 bases left between them. The length of the CDR3 is 15 residues.

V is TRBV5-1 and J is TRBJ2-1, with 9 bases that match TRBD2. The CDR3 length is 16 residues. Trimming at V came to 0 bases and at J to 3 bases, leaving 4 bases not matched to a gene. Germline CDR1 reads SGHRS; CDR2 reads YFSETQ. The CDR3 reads CASSLASSGNYNEQFF. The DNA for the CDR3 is TGCGCCAGCAGCTTGGCCTCTAGCGGGAACTACAATGAGCAGTTCTTC.

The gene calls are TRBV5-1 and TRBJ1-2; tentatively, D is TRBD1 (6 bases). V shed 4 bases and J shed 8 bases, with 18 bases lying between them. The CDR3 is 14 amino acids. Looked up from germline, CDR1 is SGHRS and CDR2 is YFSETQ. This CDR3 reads CASSLGGRYLGYTF. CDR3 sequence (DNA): TGCGCCAGCAGCCTAGGGGGTCGGTATCTCGGCTACACCTTC.

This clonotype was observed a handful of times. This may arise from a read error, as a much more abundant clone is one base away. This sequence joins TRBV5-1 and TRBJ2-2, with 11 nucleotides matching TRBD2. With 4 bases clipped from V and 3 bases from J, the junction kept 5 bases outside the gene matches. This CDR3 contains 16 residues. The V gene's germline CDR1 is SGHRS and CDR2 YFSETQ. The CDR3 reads CASSLMTSGDTGELFF. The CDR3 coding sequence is TGCGCCAGCAGCCTCATGACTAGCGGGGACACCGGGGAGCTGTTTTTT. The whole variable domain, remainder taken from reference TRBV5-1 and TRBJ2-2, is KAGVTQTPRYLIKTRGQQVTLSCSPISGHRSVSWYQQTPGQGLQFLFEYFSETQRNKGNFPGRFSGRQFSNSRSEMNVSTLELGDSALYLCASSLMTSGDTGELFFGEGSRLTVL.

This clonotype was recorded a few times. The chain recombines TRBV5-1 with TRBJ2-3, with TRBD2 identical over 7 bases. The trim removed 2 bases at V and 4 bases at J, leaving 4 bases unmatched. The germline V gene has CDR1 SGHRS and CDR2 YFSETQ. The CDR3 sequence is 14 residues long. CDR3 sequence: CASSFGGRSDTQYF. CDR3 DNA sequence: TGCGCCAGCAGCTTCGGCGGGAGATCAGATACGCAGTATTTT.

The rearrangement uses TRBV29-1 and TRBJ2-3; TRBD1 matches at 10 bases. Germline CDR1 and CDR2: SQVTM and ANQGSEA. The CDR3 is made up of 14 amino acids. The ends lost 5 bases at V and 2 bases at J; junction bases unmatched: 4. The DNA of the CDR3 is TGCAGCGTTAAGGGACAGGGGTTCACAGATACGCAGTATTTT. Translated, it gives CSVKGQGFTDTQYF.

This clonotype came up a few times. The CDR3 coding sequence is TGTGCCAGCAGCTTAGCGGCATTACCGACTAGCGGTTACAATGAGCAGTTCTTC. This gives the protein CASSLAALPTSGYNEQFF. The chain carries TRBV7-8 and TRBJ2-1; 9 nucleotides line up with TRBD2. J gave up 4 bases and V 0 bases, and 10 bases lay outside the gene matches. Germline CDR1 reads SGHVS; CDR2 reads FQNEAQ. The CDR3 spans 18 residues.

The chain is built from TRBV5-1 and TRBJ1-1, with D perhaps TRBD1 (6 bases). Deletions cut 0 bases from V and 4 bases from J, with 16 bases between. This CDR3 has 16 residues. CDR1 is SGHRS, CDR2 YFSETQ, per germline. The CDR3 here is CASSLALGGGFTEAFF. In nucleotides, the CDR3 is TGCGCCAGCAGCTTGGCCCTCGGGGGCGGGTTCACTGAAGCTTTCTTT.

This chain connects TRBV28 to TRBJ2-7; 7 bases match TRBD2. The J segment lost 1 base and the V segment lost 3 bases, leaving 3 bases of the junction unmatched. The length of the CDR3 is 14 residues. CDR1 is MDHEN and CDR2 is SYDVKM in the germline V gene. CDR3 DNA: TGTGCCAGCAGTTTTGGACTAGGATCCTACGAGCAGTACTTC. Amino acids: CASSFGLGSYEQYF.

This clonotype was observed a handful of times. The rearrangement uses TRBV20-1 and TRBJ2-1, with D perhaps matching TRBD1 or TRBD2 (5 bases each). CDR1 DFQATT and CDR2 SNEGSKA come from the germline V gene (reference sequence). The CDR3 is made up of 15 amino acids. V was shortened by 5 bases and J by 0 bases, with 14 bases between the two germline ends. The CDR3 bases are TGCAGTGCTCAATCCGGGACCCTCTCCTACAATGAGCAGTTCTTC. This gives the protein CSAQSGTLSYNEQFF.

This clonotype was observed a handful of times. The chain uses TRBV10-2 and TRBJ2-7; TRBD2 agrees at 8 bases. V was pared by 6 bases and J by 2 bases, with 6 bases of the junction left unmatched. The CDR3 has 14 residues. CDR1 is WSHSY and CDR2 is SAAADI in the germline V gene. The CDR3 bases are TGCGCCAGCAGGGCCCCGGGACTAGCCTACGAGCAGTACTTC. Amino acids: CASRAPGLAYEQYF.